Below, 32 T cell receptor beta chains from the same sample are listed, as sequenced in a study of blood T cells in healthy people across ages. For the second PCR, which ran for about 7 to 12 cycles, a sample-barcoded 5' primer and a J-beta primer mix were used. Via MiXCR, TCRdb re-called the 5' RACE reads, giving one row per CDR3 protein. Among roughly 800,000 distinct CDR3 sequences listed, about 62% were seen once. The source material was blood. These receptors all come from a man between 25 and 39 years old in good health.

This chain uses TRBV12-3 or TRBV12-4 with TRBJ2-7, with 8 nucleotides matching TRBD2. The CDR3 covers 17 residues. The V segment lost 6 bases and the J segment 2 bases; nucleotides outside the gene matches: 15. CDR3 sequence reads: CASSLWGGAGVTYEQYF. CDR3 DNA: TGTGCCAGCAGCTTATGGGGGGGAGCGGGAGTAACCTACGAGCAGTACTTC.

This rearrangement joins TRBV23-1 to TRBJ2-7; D is undetermined. With the DNA end fitting TRBJ2-5 better, the J assignment may be wrong. TRBV23-1 is identified as an open reading frame with a role that is uncertain. The CDR3 loop spans 16 amino acids. The CDR3 DNA reads TGCGCCAGCAGTCAATCCCACGGGCGGCCCCAAGAGACCCAGTACTTC. Translated, it gives CASSQSHGRPQETQYF.

This rearrangement joins TRBV6-2 or TRBV6-3 to TRBJ1-2; TRBD1 agrees at 8 bases. CDR3 length equals 12 residues. After removal of 8 bases from V and 8 bases from J, the junction contained 7 bases not matched to a gene. Germline V gives CDR1 MNHEY, CDR2 SVGEGT. The CDR3 nucleotides are TGTGCCAGCGGACAGGGTCGGGTCGGCTACACCTTC. Translated: CASGQGRVGYTF.

As regards this clonotype: A read error may be the cause here, since a much bigger clone is one base away. This chain connects TRBV4-2 to TRBJ2-2, with D maybe TRBD2 (5 bases). CDR1 LGHNA and CDR2 YNFKEQ come from the germline V gene. The V and J ends lost 5 bases and 1 base respectively, with 5 bases between them. The CDR3 totals 13 residues. CDR3 sequence reads: CASSGRNTGELFF. The CDR3, as DNA: TGTGCCAGCAGCGGGAGGAACACCGGGGAGCTGTTTTTT.

The CDR3 reads CSASPSSARNEQYF. The CDR3 bases are TGCAGTGCTTCCCCCTCTAGCGCACGGAACGAGCAGTACTTC. This chain links TRBV20-1 with TRBJ2-7; the D gene is possibly TRBD2 (6 bases). Between the trimmed V and J ends, which lost 5 bases and 5 bases, there was a span of 19 bases. The CDR3 runs 14 residues. Germline CDR1 DFQATT, CDR2 SNEGSKA (reference sequence).

The chain has TRBV7-9 and TRBJ2-5, with 7 bases identical to TRBD2. This CDR3 region has 16 residues. V lost 4 bases to trimming and J lost 7 bases; unmatched junction nucleotides: 15. Germline lookup yields CDR1 SEHNR and CDR2 FQNEAQ (reference sequence). The CDR3 spells CASSSRGTTSVATQYF. In nucleotides, the CDR3 is TGTGCCAGCAGCTCGAGAGGGACTACCTCGGTTGCGACCCAGTACTTC.

The chain has TRBV6-1 and TRBJ2-7; TRBD2 aligns across 10 bases. V was clipped by 3 bases and J by 3 bases; unmatched bases: 2. This CDR3 contains 14 residues. From germline, CDR1 is MNHNS and CDR2 SASEGT. CDR3 nucleotide sequence: TGTGCCAGCAGTGAGGTAGCGGGAGGCTACGAGCAGTACTTC. This encodes CASSEVAGGYEQYF.

The chain has TRBV5-1 and TRBJ2-7, with D possibly being TRBD2 (6 bases). The V end was cut by 0 bases, the J end by 7 bases, with 17 bases between. CDR1 is SGHRS and CDR2 is YFSETQ in the germline V gene. This CDR3 region has 15 residues. The CDR3 region has the DNA TGCGCCAGCAGCTTGGTTCCGGGAGCCGCGGGGGAGCAGTACTTC. Translated, it gives CASSLVPGAAGEQYF.

J is TRBJ2-7 and V is TRBV27, with 8 positions matching TRBD1. The CDR3 sequence is 14 residues long. J gave up 2 bases and V 5 bases, and 5 bases lay outside the gene matches. Germline loops: CDR1 MNHEY, CDR2 SMNVEV (reference sequence). This chain's CDR3 is CASSARTGPYEQYF. The CDR3 nucleotides read TGTGCCAGCAGTGCCAGGACAGGGCCCTACGAGCAGTACTTC.

This clonotype was seen a single time. The V gene is TRBV24-1, the J gene TRBJ2-3; D could derive from TRBD1 or TRBD2 (6 bases each). The germline gives CDR1 KGHDR, CDR2 SFDVKD. This CDR3 region has 14 residues. V lost 8 bases, J lost 3 bases, and 14 bases lay in between. Here the CDR3 DNA reads TGTGCCACCATCGGGGGCGCAAAGACAGATACGCAGTATTTT. It translates to CATIGGAKTDTQYF.

The rearrangement links TRBV6-2 or TRBV6-3 to TRBJ2-7; D is possibly TRBD1 or TRBD2 (5 bases each). The V gene lost 5 bases and the J gene lost 5 bases, with 16 bases spanning the gap. The CDR3 runs 14 residues. Germline V CDR1 and CDR2: MNHEY, SVGEGT. The CDR3 coding sequence is TGTGCCAGCAGTGTCCGGGACGGGGCCCACGAGCAGTACTTC. Its protein product is CASSVRDGAHEQYF.

Only a few counts were recorded for this clonotype. This rearrangement joins TRBV20-1 to TRBJ2-5, with no clear D. The J call could be wrong; TRBJ2-7 is a better fit for the DNA end. The CDR3 is made up of 14 amino acids. CDR1 DFQATT and CDR2 SNEGSKA come from the germline V gene (reference sequence). CDR3 in DNA: TGCAGTGCTTACGACAATAACATATCGGGCGAGCAGTACTTC. Translation gives CSAYDNNISGEQYF.

There are a few counts of this clonotype. The V and J genes are TRBV27 and TRBJ2-7, with D perhaps matching TRBD1 (5 bases). Germline CDR1 and CDR2: MNHEY and SMNVEV (reference sequence). V lost 6 bases and J 0 bases, leaving 12 bases between the germline ends. This CDR3 has 14 amino acids. As DNA, the CDR3 is TGTGCCAGCAGGGGGCAGGGTTTCTCCTACGAGCAGTACTTC. This codes for CASRGQGFSYEQYF.

The CDR3 sequence is CASSHQRGDSRVEQYF. The CDR3 DNA follows: TGTGCCAGCAGCCATCAGCGGGGGGACTCGCGGGTCGAGCAGTACTTC. V and J are TRBV5-6 and TRBJ2-7, with 9 positions matching TRBD2. Germline V CDR1 and CDR2: SGHDT, YYEEEE. The CDR3 covers 16 residues. The V segment lost 4 bases and the J segment 6 bases; nucleotides outside the gene matches: 14.

This clonotype was observed a few times. Sequence at one end of the junction differs from germline and may be a read error. The chain carries TRBV7-2 and TRBJ2-7, with D unresolved. The CDR3 spans 13 residues. Germline V gene sequence: CDR1 SGHTA, CDR2 FQGNSA. The CDR3 protein is CASSPRTSCEQYF. Here the CDR3 DNA reads TGTGCCAGCAGCCCAAGGACGTCCTGCGAGCAGTACTTC.

The chain recombines TRBV12-5 with TRBJ1-6; D is unclear. The germline gives CDR1 LGHNT, CDR2 FRNRAP. The CDR3 length is 12 residues. V lost 10 bases, J lost 9 bases, and 13 bases lay in between. The DNA of the CDR3 is TGTGCTATCGCCAACGCGGGTTCACCCCTCCACTTT. Protein product: CAIANAGSPLHF.

Of note for this clonotype: The junction shows a germline mismatch at one end, possibly a read error. This rearrangement joins TRBV4-2 to TRBJ2-1, with D tentatively TRBD1 or TRBD2 (5 bases each). Germline V lookup: CDR1 LGHNA, CDR2 YNFKEQ. The CDR3 sequence is 18 residues long. CDR3 in amino acids: CASSQGVDRGTNYSEQFF. The CDR3 DNA reads as TGTGCCAGCAGCCAAGGGGTAGATAGAGGGACCAACTACAGTGAGCAGTTCTTC.

The rearrangement uses TRBV20-1 and TRBJ2-3; a possible D gene is TRBD2 (5 bases). Germline V gene sequence: CDR1 DFQATT, CDR2 SNEGSKA (reference sequence). Deletions cut 1 base from V and 4 bases from J, with 9 bases between. The CDR3 extends over 13 amino acids. CDR3 sequence: CSARGGGSDTQYF. The DNA for the CDR3 is TGCAGTGCTAGAGGTGGCGGGTCAGATACGCAGTATTTT.

The chain carries TRBV9 and TRBJ2-5, with a possible D match to TRBD1 (5 bases). This CDR3 has 15 residues. Trimming removed 0 bases from V and 3 bases from J, with 12 bases in between. Germline V gene lookup returns CDR1 SGDLS and CDR2 YYNGEE. CDR3 in DNA: TGTGCCAGCAGCGTAGCCCCAGGGTCGGAAGAGACCCAGTACTTC. It yields the protein CASSVAPGSEETQYF.

This rearrangement joins TRBV30 to TRBJ1-1; D gene uncertain. The CDR3 spans 13 residues. V shed 2 bases and J shed 1 base, with 8 bases lying between them. Germline lookup yields CDR1 GTSNPN and CDR2 SVGIG (reference sequence). The CDR3 reads CAWSPGRNTEAFF. Written as DNA, the CDR3 is TGTGCCTGGAGTCCGGGCCGGAACACTGAAGCTTTCTTT.

V is TRBV20-1 and J is TRBJ1-6, with D tentatively TRBD1 (6 bases). The CDR3 is 13 residues long. Germline V gives CDR1 DFQATT, CDR2 SNEGSKA (reference sequence). V was shortened by 6 bases and J by 9 bases, with 15 bases between the two germline ends. CDR3: CSAAGVTGSPLHF. The DNA of the CDR3 is TGCAGTGCCGCAGGGGTGACGGGTTCACCCCTCCACTTT.

This chain links TRBV28 with TRBJ2-1; D ambiguous. Per germline, CDR1 MDHEN and CDR2 SYDVKM. The CDR3 totals 13 residues. Trimming left V 7 bases short and J 7 bases short, with 14 bases between. The CDR3 DNA follows: TGTGCCAGCAACTTCTTGTACACGAATGAGCAGTTCTTC. Protein sequence: CASNFLYTNEQFF. Variable domain in full (rest from reference TRBV28 and TRBJ2-1): DVKVTQSSRYLVKRTGEKVFLECVQDMDHENMFWYRQDPGLGLRLIYFSYDVKMKEKGDIPEGYSVSREKKERFSLILESASTNQTSMYLCASNFLYTNEQFFGPGTRLTVL.

The chain has TRBV6-1 and TRBJ1-2; D remains unclear. The length of the CDR3 is 15 residues. CDR1 and CDR2 (germline): MNHNS, SASEGT. Trimming stripped 4 bases from V and 4 bases from J, with 16 bases between. The CDR3 region is CASSALRAAFYGYTF. The DNA of the CDR3 is TGTGCCAGCAGTGCCCTGAGGGCGGCTTTCTATGGCTACACCTTC.

The CDR3 loop reads CASSPQRMIQGYTF. The CDR3 nucleotides read TGTGCCAGCAGTCCCCAAAGGATGATCCAAGGCTACACCTTC. The chain couples TRBV12-3 or TRBV12-4 to TRBJ1-2; D ambiguous. This CDR3 region has 14 residues. V was trimmed by 5 bases and J by 8 bases, leaving 18 bases between them.

This sequence joins TRBV10-2 and TRBJ2-1; 12 nucleotides match TRBD2. CDR1 is WSHSY, CDR2 SAAADI, per germline. J lost 10 bases, V lost 6 bases, and 10 bases had no gene match. The CDR3 is made up of 15 amino acids. The CDR3 bases are TGCGCCAGCAGACCGCCTAGCGGGGGGGCTGGGGAGCAGTTCTTC. This translates into CASRPPSGGAGEQFF.

The CDR3: CASSLYGTRYF. CDR3 DNA: TGTGCCAGCAGCTTATATGGGACCCGGTACTTC. This chain joins TRBV7-8 and TRBJ2-7, with D tentatively TRBD1 or TRBD2 (5 bases each). The germline CDR1 and CDR2 sequences are SGHVS and FQNEAQ. The CDR3 contains 11 residues. With 2 bases removed from V and 12 bases from J, the gap between germline ends came to 11 bases.

The chain carries TRBV9 and TRBJ2-5, with D possibly being TRBD1 (6 bases). The CDR3 consists of 15 residues. The germline V and J ends were trimmed by 0 bases and 2 bases, with 11 bases remaining between them. CDR1 is SGDLS and CDR2 is YYNGEE in the germline V gene. The CDR3 region is CASSVAPQGQETQYF. CDR3 sequence (DNA): TGTGCCAGCAGCGTAGCCCCGCAGGGGCAAGAGACCCAGTACTTC.

This clonotype has just one count. The chain uses TRBV6-5 and TRBJ2-2, with 7 bases aligning to TRBD2. This CDR3 is built from 16 residues. With V trimmed by 2 bases and J by 6 bases, 9 bases remained unmatched. Germline CDR1 MNHEY, CDR2 SVGAGI. This chain's CDR3 is CASSYRSASGPGELFF. In nucleotides, the CDR3 is TGTGCCAGCAGTTACAGGTCGGCTAGCGGACCCGGGGAGCTGTTTTTT.

The V and J genes are TRBV12-3 or TRBV12-4 and TRBJ1-4, with TRBD1 identical over 7 bases. This CDR3 has 14 residues. Germline trimming cut 5 bases from V and 7 bases from J; bases unmatched to any gene: 7. The DNA of the CDR3 is TGTGCCAGCAGTCCGCCGGGACAGCGTGAAAAACTGTTTTTT. Encoded protein: CASSPPGQREKLFF.

This clonotype has just a few counts. The rearrangement joins TRBV24-1 to TRBJ1-2, with unresolved D. V lost 7 bases to trimming and J lost 6 bases, with 17 bases between them. The CDR3 loop spans 14 amino acids. Germline CDR1 and CDR2: KGHDR and SFDVKD. The CDR3 DNA reads as TGTGCCACCAGCGCGGGGTTTAGGGAGAATGGCTACACCTTC. Translated, it gives CATSAGFRENGYTF.

This clonotype appeared a few times. This chain links TRBV9 with TRBJ2-3; D is unresolved. Germline V gene sequence: CDR1 SGDLS, CDR2 YYNGEE. CDR3 size: 13 residues. Trimming took off 4 bases at V and 4 bases at J, with 10 bases between the two ends. CDR3 nucleotides: TGTGCCAGCAGCCCCGACCACGCAGATACGCAGTATTTT. It is translated as CASSPDHADTQYF.

This clonotype was recorded a few times. The chain links TRBV25-1 to TRBJ2-7; D is unresolved. The DNA end is a closer match to TRBJ2-5, so the J assignment may be wrong. Germline CDR1 is MGHDK and CDR2 is SYGVNS. The CDR3 sequence is 14 residues long. The CDR3 here is CASSVADRGETQYF. For the CDR3, the DNA is TGTGCCAGCAGTGTGGCTGATCGTGGAGAGACCCAGTACTTC.